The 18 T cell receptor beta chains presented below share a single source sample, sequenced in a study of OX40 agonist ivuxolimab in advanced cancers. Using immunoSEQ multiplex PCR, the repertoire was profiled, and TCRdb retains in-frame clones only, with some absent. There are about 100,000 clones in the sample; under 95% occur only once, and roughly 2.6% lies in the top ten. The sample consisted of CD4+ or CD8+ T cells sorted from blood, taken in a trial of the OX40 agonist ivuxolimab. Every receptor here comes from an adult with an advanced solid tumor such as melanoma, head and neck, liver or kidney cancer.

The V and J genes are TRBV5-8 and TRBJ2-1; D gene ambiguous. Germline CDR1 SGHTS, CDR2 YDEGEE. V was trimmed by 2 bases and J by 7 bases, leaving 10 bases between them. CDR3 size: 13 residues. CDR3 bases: TGTGCCAGCAGCTTCTCTATTCCGAATGAGCAGTTCTTC. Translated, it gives CASSFSIPNEQFF.

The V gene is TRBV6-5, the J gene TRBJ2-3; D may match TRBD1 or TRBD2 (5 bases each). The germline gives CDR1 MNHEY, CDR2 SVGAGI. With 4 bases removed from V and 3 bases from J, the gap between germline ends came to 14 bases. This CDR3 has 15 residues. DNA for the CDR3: TGTGCCAGCAGTTTGGGACCCCTCCCAACAGATACGCAGTATTTT. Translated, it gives CASSLGPLPTDTQYF.

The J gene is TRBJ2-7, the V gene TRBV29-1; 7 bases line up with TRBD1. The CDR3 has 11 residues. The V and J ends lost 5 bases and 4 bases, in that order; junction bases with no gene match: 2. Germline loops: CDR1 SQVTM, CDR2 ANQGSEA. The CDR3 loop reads CSVMTGYEQYF. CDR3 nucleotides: TGCAGCGTTATGACAGGGTACGAGCAGTACTTC.

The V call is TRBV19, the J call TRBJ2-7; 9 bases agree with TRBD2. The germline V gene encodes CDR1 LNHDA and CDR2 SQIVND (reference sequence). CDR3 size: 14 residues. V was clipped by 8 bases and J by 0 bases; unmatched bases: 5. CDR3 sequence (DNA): TGTGCCAGTGATAGCGGGGGTCCCTCCTACGAGCAGTACTTC. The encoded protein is CASDSGGPSYEQYF.

The CDR3 region is CASSSRTSGYEQYF. The CDR3, as DNA: TGTGCCAGCAGTTCCCGGACTAGCGGCTACGAGCAGTACTTC. The V call is TRBV6-6, the J call TRBJ2-7; 10 bases map to TRBD2. This CDR3 spans 14 amino acids. Germline loops: CDR1 MNHNY, CDR2 SVGAGI (reference sequence). With 4 bases clipped from V and 3 bases from J, the junction kept 3 bases outside the gene matches.

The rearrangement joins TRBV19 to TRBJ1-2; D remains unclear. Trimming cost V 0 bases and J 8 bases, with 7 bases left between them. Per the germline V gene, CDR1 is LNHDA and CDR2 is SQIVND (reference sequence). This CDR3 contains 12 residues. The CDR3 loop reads CASSIDQRGYTF. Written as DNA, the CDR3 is TGTGCCAGTAGTATAGACCAACGGGGCTACACCTTC.

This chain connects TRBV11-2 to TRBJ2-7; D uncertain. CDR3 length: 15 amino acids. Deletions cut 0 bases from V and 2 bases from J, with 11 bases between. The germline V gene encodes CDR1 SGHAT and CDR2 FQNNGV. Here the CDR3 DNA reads TGTGCCAGCAGCTTAGATTCCCCCGGCCCCTACGAGCAGTACTTC. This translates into CASSLDSPGPYEQYF.

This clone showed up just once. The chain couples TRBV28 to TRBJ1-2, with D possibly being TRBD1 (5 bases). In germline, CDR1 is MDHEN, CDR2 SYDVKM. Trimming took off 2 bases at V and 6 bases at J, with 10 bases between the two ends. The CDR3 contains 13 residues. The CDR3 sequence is CASSLVPGNGYTF. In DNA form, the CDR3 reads TGTGCCAGCAGTTTAGTTCCAGGGAATGGCTACACCTTC.

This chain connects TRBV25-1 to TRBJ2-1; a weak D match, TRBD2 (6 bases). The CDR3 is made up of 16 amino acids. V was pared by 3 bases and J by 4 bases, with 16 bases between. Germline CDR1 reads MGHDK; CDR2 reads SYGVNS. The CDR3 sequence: CASSESGGRLYNEQFF. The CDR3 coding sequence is TGTGCCAGCAGTGAGTCAGGAGGGAGGTTATACAATGAGCAGTTCTTC.

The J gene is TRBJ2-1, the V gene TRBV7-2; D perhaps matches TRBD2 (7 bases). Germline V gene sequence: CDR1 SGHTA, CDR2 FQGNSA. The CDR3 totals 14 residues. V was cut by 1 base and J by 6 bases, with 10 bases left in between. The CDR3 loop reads CASSLVGGRNEQFF. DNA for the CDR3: TGTGCCAGCAGCTTAGTCGGGGGGCGCAATGAGCAGTTCTTC.

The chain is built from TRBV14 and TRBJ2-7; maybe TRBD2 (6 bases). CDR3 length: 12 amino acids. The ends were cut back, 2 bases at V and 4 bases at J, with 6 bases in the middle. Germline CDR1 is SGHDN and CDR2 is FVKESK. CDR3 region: CASSQRGYEQYF. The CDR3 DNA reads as TGTGCCAGCAGCCAACGGGGGTACGAGCAGTACTTC.

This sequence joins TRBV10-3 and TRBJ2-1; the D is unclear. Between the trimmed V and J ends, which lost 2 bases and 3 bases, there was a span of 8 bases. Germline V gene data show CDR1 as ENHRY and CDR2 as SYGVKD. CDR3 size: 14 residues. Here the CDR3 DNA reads TGTGCCATCAGTGAGGGTATAGACTACAATGAGCAGTTCTTC. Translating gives CAISEGIDYNEQFF.

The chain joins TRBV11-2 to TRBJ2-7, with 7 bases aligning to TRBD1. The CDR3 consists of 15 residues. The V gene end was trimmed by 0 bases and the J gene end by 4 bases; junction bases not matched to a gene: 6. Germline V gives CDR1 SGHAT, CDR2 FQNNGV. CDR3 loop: CASSLDRSRGYEQYF. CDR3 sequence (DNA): TGTGCCAGCAGCTTAGATCGTAGCAGGGGGTACGAGCAGTACTTC.

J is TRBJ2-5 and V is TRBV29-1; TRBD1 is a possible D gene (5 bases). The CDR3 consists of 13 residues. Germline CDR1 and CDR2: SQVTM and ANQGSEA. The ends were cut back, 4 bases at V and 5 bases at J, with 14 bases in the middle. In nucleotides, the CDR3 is TGCAGCGTTGTAGGGGCAAACGGGGAGACCCAGTACTTC. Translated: CSVVGANGETQYF.

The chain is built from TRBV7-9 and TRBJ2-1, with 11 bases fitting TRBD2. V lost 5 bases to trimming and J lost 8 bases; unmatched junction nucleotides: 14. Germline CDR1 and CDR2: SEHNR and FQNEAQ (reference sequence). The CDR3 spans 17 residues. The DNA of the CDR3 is TGTGCCAGCAGCCTTAGTAAGGGGCTAGCGGGAGGATATGAGCAGTTCTTC. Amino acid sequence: CASSLSKGLAGGYEQFF.

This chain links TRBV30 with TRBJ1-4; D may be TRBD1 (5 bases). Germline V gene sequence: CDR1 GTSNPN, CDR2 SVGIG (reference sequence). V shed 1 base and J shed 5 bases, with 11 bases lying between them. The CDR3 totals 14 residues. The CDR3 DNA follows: TGTGCCTGGAGTGATGACAGCCTCAATGAAAAACTGTTTTTT. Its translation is CAWSDDSLNEKLFF.

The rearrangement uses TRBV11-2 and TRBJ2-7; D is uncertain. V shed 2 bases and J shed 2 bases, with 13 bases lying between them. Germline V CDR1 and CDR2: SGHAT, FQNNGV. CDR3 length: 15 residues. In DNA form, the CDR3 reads TGTGCCAGCAGCTTATATGGGGATCGCGCCTACGAGCAGTACTTC. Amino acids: CASSLYGDRAYEQYF. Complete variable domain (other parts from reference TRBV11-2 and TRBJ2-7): EAGVAQSPRYKIIEKRQSVAFWCNPISGHATLYWYQQILGQGPKLLIQFQNNGVVDDSQLPKDRFSAERLKGVDSTLKIQPAKLEDSAVYLCASSLYGDRAYEQYFGPGTRLTVT.

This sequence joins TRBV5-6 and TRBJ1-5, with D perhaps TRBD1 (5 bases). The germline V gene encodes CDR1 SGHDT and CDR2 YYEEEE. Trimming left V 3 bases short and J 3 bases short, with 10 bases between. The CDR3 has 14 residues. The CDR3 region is CASSWGLHNQPQHF. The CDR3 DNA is TGTGCCAGCAGCTGGGGACTGCACAATCAGCCCCAGCATTTT. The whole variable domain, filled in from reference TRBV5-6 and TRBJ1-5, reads DAGVTQSPTHLIKTRGQQVTLRCSPKSGHDTVSWYQQALGQGPQFIFQYYEEEERQRGNFPDRFSGHQFPNYSSELNVNALLLGDSALYLCASSWGLHNQPQHFGDGTRLSIL.